Listed below are T cell receptor beta chains from one sample, sequenced in a study of T cell responses to AZD1222 COVID-19 vaccine. The assay was immunoSEQ multiplex PCR, and TCRdb's table has in-frame clones only and misses some. The data show 160,000 or so clones, 90% seen once. The sequences come from peripheral blood, collected on day 0 of AZD1222 vaccination. Receptor source: an adult in good health. Both conserved end residues are part of each CDR3. The D gene is left open where the match is weak. Some rows mark clone size as missing; the rest say once, few, many or name a class of expanded clone.

D gene	V gene	J gene	clone size	CDR3 protein	CDR3 DNA
TRBD1	TRBV28	TRBJ1-4	once	CASSPRDRGREKLFF	TGTGCCAGCAGTCCCCGGGACAGGGGGCGAGAAAAACTGTTTTTT
TRBD1	TRBV28	TRBJ1-1	-	CASSPSPGAGGGGTEAFF	TGTGCCAGCAGCCCCTCTCCCGGGGCAGGGGGCGGGGGCACTGAAGCTTTCTTT
-	TRBV7-7	TRBJ2-1	-	CASSLSQGLTDYNEQFF	TGTGCCAGCAGCTTAAGTCAGGGTTTGACCGATTACAATGAGCAGTTCTTC
TRBD2	TRBV6-5	TRBJ2-5	-	CASSLTSGRVETQYF	TGTGCCAGCAGCCTAACTAGCGGGAGAGTAGAGACCCAGTACTTC
-	TRBV28	TRBJ2-2	-	CASSFGPTQGLNTGELFF	TGTGCCAGCAGTTTTGGTCCGACGCAGGGATTGAACACCGGGGAGCTGTTTTTT
TRBD1	TRBV12-3/TRBV12-4	TRBJ1-5	-	CASSLAGGQPQHF	TGTGCCAGCAGTTTGGCAGGGGGTCAGCCCCAGCATTTT
-	TRBV19	TRBJ2-7	-	CASSIVPRQDVAEQYF	TGTGCCAGTAGTATAGTCCCGCGACAGGATGTGGCCGAGCAGTACTTC
-	TRBV9	TRBJ2-5	few	CASSVGGLGETQYF	TGTGCCAGCAGCGTAGGCGGACTTGGGGAGACCCAGTACTTC
-	TRBV27	TRBJ1-5	-	CASSLSAEAQPQHF	TGTGCCAGCAGTTTAAGCGCAGAAGCCCAGCCCCAGCATTTT
-	TRBV28	TRBJ2-1	once	CASRTPSYNEQFF	TGTGCCAGCAGAACGCCGTCCTACAATGAGCAGTTCTTC
TRBD1	TRBV28	TRBJ2-2	-	CASSPIRQGRTGELFF	TGTGCCAGCAGCCCGATCCGACAGGGGAGGACCGGGGAGCTGTTTTTT
-	TRBV28	TRBJ2-1	-	CASSLYSYNEQFF	TGTGCCAGCAGTTTATACTCCTACAATGAGCAGTTCTTC
-	TRBV6-5	TRBJ2-5	-	CASSRRVSQETQYF	TGTGCCAGCAGTCGAAGGGTCTCCCAAGAGACCCAGTACTTC
TRBD1	TRBV7-6	TRBJ2-1	-	CASSPGTGFYNEQFF	TGTGCCAGCAGCCCCGGGACAGGGTTCTACAATGAGCAGTTCTTC
-	TRBV19	TRBJ1-3	-	CASSTIDSAGNTIYF	TGTGCCAGTAGTACCATAGACAGTGCTGGAAACACCATATATTTT
-	TRBV6-5	TRBJ1-1	-	CASSYFRETTEAFF	TGTGCCAGCAGTTACTTCAGGGAGACCACTGAAGCTTTCTTT
-	TRBV28	TRBJ1-2	-	CASSLRSGASGYTF	TGTGCCAGCAGTTTACGTTCGGGGGCCTCTGGCTACACCTTC
TRBD1	TRBV28	TRBJ1-1	-	CASTHISGTGHPEAFF	TGTGCCAGCACCCACATCTCCGGGACAGGGCACCCTGAAGCTTTCTTT
-	TRBV15	TRBJ2-2	-	CATSREGTGELFF	TGTGCCACCAGCAGGGAGGGCACCGGGGAGCTGTTTTTT
TRBD2	TRBV7-3	TRBJ2-2	-	CASSLGGGRSSTGELFF	TGTGCCAGCAGCTTAGGCGGCGGGAGGTCGAGCACCGGGGAGCTGTTTTTT
-	TRBV28	TRBJ2-1	once	CASSSIKHNEQFF	TGTGCCAGCAGTTCTATAAAGCACAATGAGCAGTTCTTC
-	TRBV4-1	TRBJ2-7	-	CASSLENEQYF	TGCGCCAGCAGCCTCGAAAACGAGCAGTACTTC
TRBD2	TRBV28	TRBJ2-7	-	CASRPLLAGGPGEQYF	TGTGCCAGCAGACCCCTTCTAGCGGGAGGGCCGGGGGAGCAGTACTTC
-	TRBV21-1	TRBJ1-5	-	CASSNLQGGQPQHF	TGTGCCAGCAGCAATCTACAGGGCGGTCAGCCCCAGCATTTT
-	TRBV18	TRBJ2-2	-	CASSPRDNTGELFF	TGTGCCAGCTCACCGAGGGACAACACCGGGGAGCTGTTTTTT
-	TRBV6-4	TRBJ2-4	-	CASIGLAKNIQYF	TGTGCCAGCATTGGTCTAGCCAAAAACATTCAGTACTTC
TRBD2	TRBV10-3	TRBJ2-1	-	CAISVSLLGAGGPHEQFF	TGTGCCATCAGTGTTTCCCTCTTGGGAGCGGGAGGGCCCCATGAGCAGTTCTTC
TRBD2	TRBV28	TRBJ2-1	-	CASRVSGRSNEQFF	TGTGCCAGCAGAGTGAGCGGGAGAAGCAATGAGCAGTTCTTC
-	TRBV3-1/TRBV3-2	TRBJ1-1	-	CASSQPGIGTEAFF	TGTGCCAGCAGCCAACCAGGGATTGGCACTGAAGCTTTCTTT
-	TRBV4-1	TRBJ2-5	once	CASSHQTGVSYQETQYF	TGCGCCAGCAGCCACCAAACGGGGGTATCGTACCAAGAGACCCAGTACTTC
-	TRBV27	TRBJ2-3	-	CASSLRKSTDTQYF	TGTGCCAGCAGTTTGCGGAAAAGCACAGATACGCAGTATTTT
-	TRBV27	TRBJ2-7	-	CASSYHSANYEQYF	TGTGCCAGCAGTTACCACTCGGCTAACTACGAGCAGTACTTC
-	TRBV19	TRBJ2-3	-	CASSSLDTDTQYF	TGTGCCAGTAGTAGTCTGGACACAGATACGCAGTATTTT
-	TRBV27	TRBJ2-1	-	CASSFGAYGSYNEQFF	TGTGCCAGCAGTTTCGGCGCCTATGGTTCCTACAATGAGCAGTTCTTC
TRBD2	TRBV11-2	TRBJ2-7	-	CASTYGTSGMRWDYEQYF	TGTGCCAGCACTTACGGGACTAGCGGGATGAGGTGGGACTACGAGCAGTACTTC
-	TRBV27	TRBJ2-1	-	CASSTRTRRANEQFF	TGTGCCAGCAGCACCAGGACGAGGCGGGCTAATGAGCAGTTCTTC
-	TRBV7-9	TRBJ1-3	-	CASSRLGGETGNTIYF	TGTGCCAGCAGCCGTCTCGGGGGGGAAACTGGAAACACCATATATTTT
TRBD2	TRBV24-1	TRBJ2-5	-	CATSDNSRLAGFGETQYF	TGTGCCACCAGTGACAATTCGAGACTAGCGGGTTTCGGAGAGACCCAGTACTTC
TRBD1	TRBV27	TRBJ2-7	once	CASRPWTGPYEQYF	TGTGCCAGCAGACCGTGGACAGGGCCCTACGAGCAGTACTTC
TRBD2	TRBV11-3	TRBJ2-1	-	CASSSTSEGQFF	TGTGCCAGCAGTTCTACTAGCGAAGGGCAGTTCTTC
-	TRBV25-1	TRBJ2-1	-	CASSGFQFTQYNEQFF	TGTGCCAGCAGTGGGTTCCAGTTTACCCAGTACAATGAGCAGTTCTTC
TRBD2	TRBV13	TRBJ2-1	once	CASSSESGRWSNEQFF	TGTGCCAGCAGCTCGGAAAGCGGGAGATGGAGCAATGAGCAGTTCTTC
-	TRBV29-1	TRBJ1-1	-	CSVGNGDEAFF	TGCAGCGTTGGAAACGGGGATGAAGCTTTCTTT
-	TRBV10-3	TRBJ1-3	-	CAISEEGTRSGNTIYF	TGTGCCATCAGTGAGGAGGGTACACGATCTGGAAACACCATATATTTT
-	TRBV7-2	TRBJ2-2	once	CASSLAPGWNGELFF	TGTGCCAGCAGCTTAGCCCCAGGGTGGAACGGGGAGCTGTTTTTT
TRBD2	TRBV25-1	TRBJ2-1	-	CASSDSREEYNEQFF	TGTGCCAGCAGTGATAGCCGGGAGGAGTACAATGAGCAGTTCTTC
-	TRBV7-3	TRBJ1-1	-	CASSLTLNTEAFF	TGTGCCAGCAGCTTAACACTGAACACTGAAGCTTTCTTT
-	TRBV5-1	TRBJ1-1	-	CASSLARGVNTEAFF	TGCGCCAGCAGCTTGGCCAGGGGAGTAAACACTGAAGCTTTCTTT
-	TRBV7-8	TRBJ1-5	-	CASSPSGYQPQHF	TGTGCCAGCAGCCCTTCGGGGTATCAGCCCCAGCATTTT
-	TRBV29-1	TRBJ2-1	-	CSVGPNEQFF	TGCAGCGTGGGACCCAATGAGCAGTTCTTC
-	TRBV6-2/TRBV6-3	TRBJ2-5	-	CASSPGVGPPRETQYF	TGTGCCAGCAGTCCGGGGGTGGGGCCACCTCGGGAGACCCAGTACTTC
-	TRBV28	TRBJ2-7	-	CASLPSIGAEPDYEQYF	TGTGCCAGCCTCCCCAGCATCGGCGCAGAACCTGACTACGAGCAGTACTTC
TRBD2	TRBV5-1	TRBJ2-1	-	CASTASSGSNEQFF	TGCGCCAGCACTGCATCTAGCGGGAGTAATGAGCAGTTCTTC
TRBD1	TRBV5-1	TRBJ1-2	-	CASSNEQGARGYTF	TGCGCCAGCAGCAATGAACAGGGGGCTCGGGGCTACACCTTC
-	TRBV18	TRBJ2-7	-	CASSPGAVRYSYEQYF	TGTGCCAGCTCACCAGGGGCAGTGAGGTACTCCTACGAGCAGTACTTC
-	TRBV19	TRBJ1-2	-	CASTPGLANYGYTF	TGTGCCAGTACCCCTGGATTAGCTAACTATGGCTACACCTTC
TRBD1	TRBV6-6	TRBJ1-2	-	CASRRDRVDYGYTF	TGTGCCAGCAGGCGCGACAGGGTTGACTATGGCTACACCTTC
-	TRBV7-6	TRBJ1-1	-	CASSRGFLNTEAFF	TGTGCCAGCAGTCGCGGGTTTCTTAACACTGAAGCTTTCTTT
-	TRBV18	TRBJ2-1	-	CASSPTGRLNEQFF	TGTGCCAGCTCACCAACGGGACGTCTCAATGAGCAGTTCTTC